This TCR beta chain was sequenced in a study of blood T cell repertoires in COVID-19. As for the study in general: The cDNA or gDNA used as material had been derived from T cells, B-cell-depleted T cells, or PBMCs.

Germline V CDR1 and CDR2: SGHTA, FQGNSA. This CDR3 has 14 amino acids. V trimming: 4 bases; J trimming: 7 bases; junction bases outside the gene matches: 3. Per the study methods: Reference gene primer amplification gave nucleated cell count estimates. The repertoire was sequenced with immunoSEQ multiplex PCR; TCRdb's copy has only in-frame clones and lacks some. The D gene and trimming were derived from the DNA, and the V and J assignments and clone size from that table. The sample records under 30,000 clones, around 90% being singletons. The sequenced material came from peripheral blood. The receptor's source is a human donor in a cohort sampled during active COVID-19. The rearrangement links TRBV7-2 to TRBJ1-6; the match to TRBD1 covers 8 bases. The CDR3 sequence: CASSSRQGNSPLHF. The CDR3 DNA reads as TGTGCCAGCAGCTCCCGACAGGGGAATTCACCCCTCCACTTT.